The 23 T cell receptor beta chains listed next were all sequenced from one sample in a study of OX40 agonist ivuxolimab in advanced cancers. Measured with immunoSEQ multiplex PCR; TCRdb has only the in-frame clones, and not every one. The sample has 62,000 or so clones, about 90% seen once. Sequenced here: CD4+ or CD8+ T cells sorted from blood, sampled in a trial of the OX40 agonist ivuxolimab. The receptors were gathered from an adult with an advanced solid tumor such as melanoma, head and neck, liver or kidney cancer.

The V and J genes are TRBV28 and TRBJ2-5, with D tentatively TRBD1 (6 bases). TRBJ2-7 matches the DNA end more closely, so the J call is doubtful. Germline V CDR1 and CDR2: MDHEN, SYDVKM. The CDR3 has 14 amino acids. For the CDR3, the DNA is TGTGCCAGCAGTCCAGGACAGCACTCCTACGAGCAGTACTTC. Translated, it gives CASSPGQHSYEQYF.

This clone was seen once. The chain links TRBV6-4 to TRBJ2-3; TRBD2 aligns across 9 bases. The V gene end was trimmed by 6 bases and the J gene end by 3 bases; junction bases not matched to a gene: 10. Germline V CDR1 and CDR2: MRHNA, SNTAGT. There are 16 residues in the CDR3. CDR3 residues: CASSALSGSSTDTQYF. CDR3 DNA: TGTGCCAGCAGCGCCCTTAGCGGGAGTAGTACAGATACGCAGTATTTT.

The rearrangement uses TRBV28 and TRBJ1-3; TRBD1 matches at 8 bases. In germline, CDR1 is MDHEN, CDR2 SYDVKM. The ends lost 1 base at V and 4 bases at J; junction bases unmatched: 9. There are 17 residues in the CDR3. This chain's CDR3 is CASSLFGQGSRGNTIYF. The DNA of the CDR3 is TGTGCCAGCAGTTTATTCGGACAGGGCAGTCGGGGAAACACCATATATTTT.

The chain joins TRBV20-1 to TRBJ1-1; the D is unclear. The CDR3 sequence is 10 residues long. CDR1 DFQATT and CDR2 SNEGSKA come from the germline V gene (reference sequence). Trimming removed 7 bases at V and 7 bases at J, with 10 bases between. CDR3 amino acids: CSVIRVEAFF. Here the CDR3 DNA reads TGCAGTGTGATACGGGTTGAAGCTTTCTTT.

J is TRBJ2-1 and V is TRBV18; D ambiguous. The V gene's germline CDR1 is KGHSH and CDR2 LQKENI. Trimming left V 2 bases short and J 5 bases short, with 13 bases between. The CDR3 runs to 15 residues. The CDR3 DNA is TGTGCCAGCTCACCATCCACCCGGGCACACAATGAGCAGTTCTTC. Encoded protein: CASSPSTRAHNEQFF. The full variable domain, rest sourced from reference TRBV18 and TRBJ2-1, is NAGVMQNPRHLVRRRGQEARLRCSPMKGHSHVYWYRQLPEEGLKFMVYLQKENIIDESGMPKERFSAEFPKEGPSILRIQQVVRGDSAAYFCASSPSTRAHNEQFFGPGTRLTVL.

This sequence joins TRBV27 and TRBJ2-5; D is undetermined. CDR3 length: 12 amino acids. Looked up from germline, CDR1 is MNHEY and CDR2 is SMNVEV (reference sequence). The ends were cut back, 9 bases at V and 5 bases at J, with 13 bases in the middle. The CDR3 bases are TGTGCCAGTAGAACCAATCTCGAGACCCAGTACTTC. Its translation: CASRTNLETQYF.

The chain employs TRBV11-3 and TRBJ2-5; D unclear. Germline V gene lookup returns CDR1 SGHNT and CDR2 YENEEA. This CDR3 spans 12 amino acids. V lost 5 bases to trimming and J lost 5 bases, with 9 bases between them. As DNA, the CDR3 is TGTGCCAGCAGCCTGCGTGGGGAGACCCAGTACTTC. Its translation is CASSLRGETQYF.

This clone was observed a single time. V usage is TRBV5-1 and J usage is TRBJ2-5, with 12 nucleotides matching TRBD1. The CDR3 has 15 amino acids. The V segment lost 0 bases and the J segment 5 bases; nucleotides outside the gene matches: 2. CDR1 is SGHRS and CDR2 is YFSETQ in the germline V gene. The CDR3 loop is CASSLGDRGLETQYF. CDR3 nucleotides: TGCGCCAGCAGCTTGGGGGACAGGGGGCTGGAGACCCAGTACTTC.

The V and J genes are TRBV28 and TRBJ1-4; D is ambiguous. V lost 4 bases and J 4 bases, leaving 4 bases between the germline ends. Germline assignment: CDR1 MDHEN and CDR2 SYDVKM. The CDR3 sequence is 12 residues long. CDR3 sequence reads: CASSSNNEKLFF. The CDR3 nucleotides read TGTGCCAGCAGTTCCAATAATGAAAAACTGTTTTTT.

The chain joins TRBV27 to TRBJ2-1, with D unclear. V lost 8 bases and J lost 6, with 8 bases in between. CDR3 length: 11 residues. The germline gives CDR1 MNHEY, CDR2 SMNVEV (reference sequence). CDR3 coding DNA: TGTGCCAGCTACGGTACCAATGAGCAGTTCTTC. Residues: CASYGTNEQFF.

This chain joins TRBV25-1 and TRBJ2-5; D is tentatively TRBD1 or TRBD2 (6 bases each). Germline V CDR1 and CDR2: MGHDK, SYGVNS. The V end was cut by 3 bases, the J end by 4 bases, with 15 bases between. The CDR3 is 15 amino acids. In DNA, the CDR3 is TGTGCCAGCAGTGACCTCGGGAGCAGGGGAGAGACCCAGTACTTC. This sequence encodes CASSDLGSRGETQYF.

The chain has TRBV19 and TRBJ2-3; 7 bases map to TRBD2. Germline V gene data show CDR1 as LNHDA and CDR2 as SQIVND (reference sequence). This CDR3 spans 15 amino acids. V gave up 1 base and J gave up 4 bases; unmatched junction bases: 5. This CDR3 is CASSIATSLADTQYF. The DNA for the CDR3 is TGTGCCAGTAGTATAGCGACTAGCCTGGCAGATACGCAGTATTTT. Using reference TRBV19 and TRBJ2-3 for the parts outside the CDR3, the full variable domain is DGGITQSPKYLFRKEGQNVTLSCEQNLNHDAMYWYRQDPGQGLRLIYYSQIVNDFQKGDIAEGYSVSREKKESFPLTVTSAQKNPTAFYLCASSIATSLADTQYFGPGTRLTVL.

J is TRBJ2-2 and V is TRBV19; D is perhaps TRBD1 (6 bases). Trimming pared 5 bases from V and 6 bases from J, leaving 13 bases between. CDR1 and CDR2 from the germline V gene are LNHDA and SQIVND (reference sequence). This CDR3 comprises 14 residues. The CDR3 here is CASSGTGPPGELFF. The CDR3 bases are TGTGCCAGTAGTGGAACAGGGCCCCCCGGGGAGCTGTTTTTT.

CDR3 sequence (DNA): TGTGCCAGCAGTGATTCTGGCTACGAGCAGTACTTC. It specifies CASSDSGYEQYF. The chain recombines TRBV6-1 with TRBJ2-7; no reliable D call. The CDR3 contains 12 residues. Germline V lookup: CDR1 MNHNS, CDR2 SASEGT. Trimming pared 3 bases from V and 3 bases from J, leaving 6 bases between.

The genes are TRBV30 and TRBJ1-2, with TRBD1 matching 9 bases. The length of the CDR3 is 14 residues. The germline V gene has CDR1 GTSNPN and CDR2 SVGIG (reference sequence). V was pared by 0 bases and J by 4 bases, with 3 bases of the junction left unmatched. CDR3 in DNA: TGTGCCTGGAGTGTCCAGGGACAGGGCTATGGCTACACCTTC. Translation: CAWSVQGQGYGYTF.

In this sample, this clone turned up a few times. This rearrangement joins TRBV7-3 to TRBJ2-2; D perhaps matches TRBD2 (6 bases). The CDR3 length is 16 residues. Germline lookup yields CDR1 SGHTA and CDR2 FQGTGA. The V end lost 1 base, the J end lost 4 bases, and 13 bases lay between the germline ends. Written as DNA, the CDR3 is TGTGCCAGCAGCTTAATGGGGACTGATATCACCGGGGAGCTGTTTTTT. Amino acids: CASSLMGTDITGELFF.

The chain has TRBV6-5 and TRBJ1-1; 7 bases fit TRBD1. From germline, CDR1 is MNHEY and CDR2 SVGAGI. The CDR3 runs to 14 residues. The ends lost 5 bases at V and 1 base at J; junction bases unmatched: 4. The CDR3 DNA reads as TGTGCCAGCAGTGCGACAGGGCCGAACACTGAAGCTTTCTTT. Translating it yields CASSATGPNTEAFF.

This chain joins TRBV28 and TRBJ2-2; 8 bases are a match to TRBD2. J was trimmed by 5 bases and V by 3 bases; bases with no gene match: 17. Germline V gene lookup returns CDR1 MDHEN and CDR2 SYDVKM. The CDR3 has 19 residues. The CDR3 region has the DNA TGTGCCAGCAGTTTGTGGAGGCCGGGACTAGTAAAGGGGACCGGGGAGCTGTTTTTT. It yields the protein CASSLWRPGLVKGTGELFF.

The CDR3 nucleotides are TGTGCCAGCAGCGGCCCGGAAGCTTTCTTT. Its protein product is CASSGPEAFF. The chain uses TRBV9 and TRBJ1-1, with D hard to call. Trimming pared 3 bases from V and 8 bases from J, leaving 5 bases between. CDR3 length equals 10 residues. From germline, CDR1 is SGDLS and CDR2 YYNGEE.

The CDR3 DNA sequence: TGTGCCAGCAGCTGGCCAGTGGATAGGGGCTACGAGCAGTACTTC. It translates to CASSWPVDRGYEQYF. The gene calls are TRBV28 and TRBJ2-7, with D perhaps matching TRBD1 (5 bases). The CDR3 has 15 residues. Germline assignment: CDR1 MDHEN and CDR2 SYDVKM. V dropped 6 bases and J dropped 3 bases, with 18 bases sitting between them.

As concerns this clone: A read error may produce the germline difference seen at one junction end. The chain links TRBV4-1 to TRBJ1-4; D is perhaps TRBD1 (6 bases). CDR1 is MGHRA, CDR2 YSYEKL, per germline. The CDR3 is 14 residues long. The CDR3 loop reads CASNQGTTNEKLFF. The CDR3 nucleotides read TGCGCCAGCAACCAGGGGACAACCAATGAAAAACTGTTTTTT.

V and J are TRBV28 and TRBJ2-7; a weak D match, TRBD1 (7 bases). Germline assignment: CDR1 MDHEN and CDR2 SYDVKM. The CDR3 is 11 amino acids. Trimming stripped 4 bases from V and 9 bases from J, with 10 bases between. The DNA of the CDR3 is TGTGCCAGCAGTTCAGGGGGAGGGCAGTACTTC. It translates to CASSSGGGQYF.

The rearrangement links TRBV11-2 to TRBJ2-2; TRBD1 aligns across 9 bases. CDR3 length: 15 residues. CDR1 and CDR2 from the germline V gene are SGHAT and FQNNGV. The V segment lost 4 bases and the J segment 4 bases; nucleotides outside the gene matches: 4. CDR3 in amino acids: CASSYGDRATGELFF. The DNA of the CDR3 is TGTGCCAGCAGCTATGGGGACAGGGCCACCGGGGAGCTGTTTTTT.